The T cell receptor (beta chain) described here comes from a study of regulatory T cells in long-lasting Graves disease. The V end lost 6 bases, the J end lost 5 bases, and 10 bases lay between the germline ends. This CDR3 comprises 13 residues. Germline lookup yields CDR1 SEHNR and CDR2 FQNEAQ (reference sequence). In this sample, this clonotype turned up many times. As to time point: newly diagnosed GD, antithyroid drugs for less than 3 months. Extracted RNA from PBMCs served as the source of the TCR library. It was American Thyroid Association guidelines that determined Graves' disease diagnosis. Sequencing libraries for TCR beta were prepared with iRepertoire HTBI primers and Arm-PCR of CDR3 regions. TCRdb recomputed calls from the multiplex PCR reads with MiXCR, one row per CDR3 protein. The profile shows roughly 610,000 distinct CDR3 sequences, around 15% of them singletons. The same specimen was also included in a second study, on T cells in Graves' hyperthyroidism and ophthalmopathy. That publication notes: Exclusion of a patient resulted from uncontrolled infection, other autoimmune disease, pregnancy or lactation. Researchers found most expanded thyroid clonotypes above 0.001 in blood as well.

This clonotype originated in a woman in her 30s with Graves disease. Here the sequenced sample was peripheral blood mononuclear cells (PBMCs), taken at new diagnosis, from a patient treated with antithyroid drugs. The V gene is TRBV7-9, the J gene TRBJ2-2, with D possibly TRBD1 on 5 matching bases. CDR3 residues: CASSLTATGELFF. Here the CDR3 DNA reads TGTGCCAGCAGTTTGACAGCTACCGGGGAGCTGTTTTTT.